This TCR beta chain was sequenced in a study of blood T cell repertoires in COVID-19 (dated by TCRdb to between 2020 and 2021). Regarding the study in general: Collaborator samples came from the United States, Italy and Spain and covered acute and convalescent phases of COVID-19. The material from the prospective study consisted of cDNA or gDNA derived from T cells, B-cell-depleted T cells, or PBMCs. Deeply sampled blood TCRbeta repertoires from subjects exposed to, actively infected with, or recovered from COVID-19 were included in the dataset. A freely available public database, intended as a resource for researchers studying the immune response to SARS-CoV-2, is where the repertoires were released. The samples were drawn from two sources: the first 160 participants of the ongoing ImmuneRACE study, and 1,000 to 1,500 subjects contributed by 6 global collaborators. The sample metadata nearly always contained a de-identified subject ID, COVID-19 status, age in years and sex. Where available, HLA class I and class II types were obtained from metadata supplied by the sample provider rather than from assay-based typing. The study at large found these results: How much clinical and demographic metadata was included differed by source and by participant, and the metadata was provided uncurated.

Whole blood was collected in K2EDTA tubes by collaborating institutions according to the institutions' own protocols. For TCRbeta analysis, collaborator samples were shipped as frozen whole blood, as isolated PBMCs, or as DNA extracted from either sample type. TCRbeta CDR3 regions were amplified from genomic DNA by means of the immunoSEQ Assay, a bias-controlled multiplex PCR. As for how the authors treated the data: Nucleated cell counts per sample were estimated from amplification of reference gene primers within the assay. To quantify the absolute abundance of each unique TCRbeta CDR3 rearrangement, sequence reads were collapsed and filtered. For each sample, productive Simpson clonality was calculated as the square root of Simpson's diversity index across productive rearrangements. Here the immuneACCESS table is served through TCRdb, limited to in-frame sequences with V and J called. Missing clones are a known gap in these copies; in checked studies unresolved V genes cover under half, and the rest lacks a known reason. V, J and clone size derive from that table, while D and trimming were established from the DNA sequence. A total of fewer than 110,000 clones appear in this sample, about 85% of them only once. The ten largest clonotypes hold around 2% of the sample.

With respect to this clone: This receptor's antigen is unknown. Base-call qualities are not available, and no considerably larger clone is one nucleotide away.

The sequencing input was peripheral blood. The sequence derives from an older woman with active or convalescent COVID-19.

The CDR3 is CASSASARRSNTGELFF. The DNA sequence is given as TGTGCCAGCAGCGCCTCCGCTCGGCGGTCGAACACCGGGGAGCTGTTTTTT. The chain employs TRBV9 and TRBJ2-2; no D gene can be assigned with confidence. CDR1 SGDLS and CDR2 YYNGEE were looked up in the germline V gene. The CDR3 sequence holds 17 residues, the cysteine and phenylalanine included. Of the read, only the CDR3 DNA is kept; its 51 bases are in frame from base 1. The V end loses 3 bases and the J end loses 0 bases, and a stretch of 15 bases separates them.